The rows below give T cell receptor beta chains drawn from one sample of a study of graft-versus-host responses after intestinal transplantation. For these TCRs, the target antigens are not known. Assay: immunoSEQ multiplex PCR; the TCRdb copy retains only in-frame clones and omits some. Of tens of thousands of clones listed, 80% to 95% were seen once; the top ten hold roughly 0.49%. The input for sequencing was unstimulated CD8+ T cells sorted from spleen or lymph node cells, taken before intestinal transplant. The receptors were gathered from a human donor who received an intestinal transplant. Each CDR3 is given without its conserved first and last residue. A D gene is named only where the DNA matches it firmly.

d_call j_call v_call cdr3_aa
NA TRBJ1-6 TRBV27 ASSPLEEFTNSPLH
TRBD2 TRBJ2-7 TRBV4-1 ASSQAVAGSSYEQY
TRBD1 TRBJ1-1 TRBV29-1 SVEEGQVAEAF
TRBD1 TRBJ1-1 TRBV29-1 SVEDHDRVNTEAF
NA TRBJ2-7 TRBV7-9 ASSSQDSYEQY
NA TRBJ1-2 TRBV6-5 ASSHDRGYGYT
NA TRBJ2-7 TRBV4-2 ASSQVGGAEYYEQY
NA TRBJ2-1 TRBV6-1 ASSVTRSSYNEQF
TRBD2 TRBJ2-3 TRBV13 ASSLESNGLAGDTQY
TRBD1 TRBJ1-4 TRBV13 ASSSRTGLGGLF
NA TRBJ1-4 TRBV7-6 ASGPGATNEKLF
NA TRBJ2-7 TRBV11-2 ASSLQGGPYEQY
TRBD2 TRBJ2-7 TRBV7-9 ASSPGAGVLSYEQY
TRBD2 TRBJ2-3 TRBV9 ASSTRLAGVADTQY
NA TRBJ2-1 TRBV30 AWSGGRGNEQF
NA TRBJ2-1 TRBV19 ASSRGARGNEQF
TRBD2 TRBJ2-1 TRBV19 ASSIGTSNEQF
NA TRBJ2-7 TRBV27 ASSLPGAGYEQY
NA TRBJ2-7 TRBV11-2 ASSNEPSASYEQY
NA TRBJ2-1 TRBV7-7 ASSLSGPPNEQF